This T cell receptor beta chain was retrieved from a study of early T cells in non-severe SARS-CoV-2 infection listed by TCRdb under 2021. At the level of the whole study: Because TCR sequencing was done on bulk RNA from unsorted whole blood, the alpha and beta chains could not be paired. Summary of the overall study and its limitations: VDJdb matching was skewed toward anti-spike CD8 responses and likely underestimated virus-specific expansions by missing private and CD4 specificities.

This clonotype was detected ten times or more. The antigen this receptor binds is unknown. No base-level quality is on record; no much larger clone is a single base apart. Receptors were amplified or captured by 5' RACE. The data were produced on a NextSeq 500. The TCR library protocol attached unique molecular identifiers to individual cDNA molecules to correct for sequencing error and PCR bias. Both TCR alpha and beta chains were sequenced, and tight co-correlation was observed between alpha and beta sequence abundances in each sample. Turning to the authors' computational methods: Decombinator V4 was used to perform V gene, J gene and CDR3 annotation of TCR sequences. TCRs were defined as expanded if a significant change between any two time points was detected under a Poisson model with p below 0.0001. TCR abundances were normalised to the total number of TCRs sequenced in each sample and reported as counts per million. A search of VDJdb, accessed on 1 November 2021, was run for TCRs annotated to CMV, EBV and SARS-CoV-2, with TCRs annotated for multiple antigens excluded. Starting from the raw public reads, TCRdb applied fastp trimming at Q25, assembled clones with MiXCR and retained in-frame beta chains. Every CDR3 protein is listed once, alongside the most common genes and DNA of its rows. Clone size and V and J calls follow TCRdb, not the original study. This sample lists about 30,000 distinct CDR3 sequences; over 4.5% were detected once. The biggest ten clones account for around 6% of the sample.

The study was a case-control design nested within a healthcare worker cohort in London, UK, with weekly nasopharyngeal swab PCR tests and blood sampling. Healthcare workers were recruited between 23 and 31 March 2020, during the week of the UK lockdown, and were followed weekly for up to roughly 16 weeks. This receptor was identified in an adult who was a healthcare worker with PCR-confirmed SARS-CoV-2 infection or an uninfected control (not recorded which). The sample consisted of whole blood, taken at baseline.

In nucleotides, the sequence is TGTGCCAGCAGCCTTCCGGGACAGGCAATCTATGGCTACACCTTC. The resulting protein is CASSLPGQAIYGYTF. The chain is assembled from TRBV12-3 or TRBV12-4 and TRBJ1-2, and 8 junctional nucleotides match TRBD1. The CDR3 runs 15 residues from the cysteine to the phenylalanine. Only the CDR3 DNA is retained, 45 bases long and in frame from the first base. V and J are trimmed by 6 bases and 4 bases, and the gene matches miss 10 bases of the junction.